The clone carrying this TCR beta chain was recorded once. This sample was taken from a study of Ad26.COV2.S vaccination and SARS-CoV-2 variants. CDR3 size: 13 residues. J lost 7 bases, V lost 9 bases, and 5 bases had no gene match. Germline values: CDR1 MNHEY, CDR2 SVGAGI. Profiled with immunoSEQ multiplex PCR; TCRdb holds only in-frame clones, not every one. Altogether roughly 300,000 clones are present, 85% to 90% being singletons, with the ten largest covering approximately 5%. Described treatment: around 19 received Ad26.COV2.S at low or high dose, single or two shots; 5 received placebo; per-sample allocation not given. Specimen acquisition occurred on day 63 following the initial vaccine or placebo injection.

The material was peripheral blood, obtained in a trial of Ad26.COV2.S vaccine versus placebo. The sequence was obtained from a person between 18 and 59 years old who received the Ad26.COV2.S COVID-19 vaccine or a placebo. The chain links TRBV6-5 to TRBJ1-4; 10 bases map to TRBD1. CDR3 in amino acids: CASLDRGSEKLFF. Here the CDR3 DNA reads TGTGCCAGTTTGGACAGGGGGAGTGAAAAACTGTTTTTT.